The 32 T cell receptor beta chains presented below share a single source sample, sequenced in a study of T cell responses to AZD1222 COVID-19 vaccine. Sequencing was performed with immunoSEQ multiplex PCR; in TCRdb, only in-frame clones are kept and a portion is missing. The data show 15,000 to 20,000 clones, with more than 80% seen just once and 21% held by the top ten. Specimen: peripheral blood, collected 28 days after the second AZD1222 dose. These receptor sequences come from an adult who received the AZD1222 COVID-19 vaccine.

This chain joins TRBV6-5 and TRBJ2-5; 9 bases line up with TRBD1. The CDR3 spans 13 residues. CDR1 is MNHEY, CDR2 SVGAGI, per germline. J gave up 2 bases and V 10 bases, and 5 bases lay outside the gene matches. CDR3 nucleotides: TGTGCCACGAACAGGGGGCGTCAAGAGACCCAGTACTTC. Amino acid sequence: CATNRGRQETQYF.

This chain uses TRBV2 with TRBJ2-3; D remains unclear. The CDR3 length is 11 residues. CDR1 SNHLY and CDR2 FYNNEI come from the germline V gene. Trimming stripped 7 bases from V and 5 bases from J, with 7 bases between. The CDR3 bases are TGTGCCAGCACCCCGGGAGATACGCAGTATTTT. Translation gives CASTPGDTQYF.

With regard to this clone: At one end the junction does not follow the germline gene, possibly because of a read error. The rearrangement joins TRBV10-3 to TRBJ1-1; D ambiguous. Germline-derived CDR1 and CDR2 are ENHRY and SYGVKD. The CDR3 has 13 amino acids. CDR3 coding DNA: TGTGCCATCAGCGAGTCGCCCCCTGGTGAAGCTTTCTTT. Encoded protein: CAISESPPGEAFF.

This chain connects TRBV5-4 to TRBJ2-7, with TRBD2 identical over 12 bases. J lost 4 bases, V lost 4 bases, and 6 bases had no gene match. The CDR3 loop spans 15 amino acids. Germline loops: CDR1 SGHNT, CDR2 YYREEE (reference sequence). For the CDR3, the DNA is TGTGCCAGCAGCCCCGGACTAGCGGGGTTGTACGAGCAGTACTTC. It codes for CASSPGLAGLYEQYF.

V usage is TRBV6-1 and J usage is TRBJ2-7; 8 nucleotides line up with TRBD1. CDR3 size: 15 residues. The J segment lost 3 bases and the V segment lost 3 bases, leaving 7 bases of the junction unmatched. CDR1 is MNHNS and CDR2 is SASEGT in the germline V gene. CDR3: CASSDRTGIDYEQYF. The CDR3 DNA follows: TGTGCCAGCAGTGACCGGACAGGGATTGACTACGAGCAGTACTTC.

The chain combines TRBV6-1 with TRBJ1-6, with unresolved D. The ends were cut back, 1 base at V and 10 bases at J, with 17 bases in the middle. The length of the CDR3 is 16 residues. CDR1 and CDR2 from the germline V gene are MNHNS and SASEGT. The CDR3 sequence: CASSEGGGPHGSPLHF. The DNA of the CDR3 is TGTGCCAGCAGTGAAGGGGGAGGGCCCCACGGATCACCCCTCCACTTT.

The CDR3 DNA follows: TGTGCCAGTAGTTCTCACCCCCGGGACAGACTAAATCAGCCCCAGCATTTT. Protein product: CASSSHPRDRLNQPQHF. The chain carries TRBV19 and TRBJ1-5, with 7 nucleotides matching TRBD1. The J segment lost 4 bases and the V segment lost 5 bases, leaving 14 bases of the junction unmatched. CDR3 length equals 17 residues. Germline V CDR1 and CDR2: LNHDA, SQIVND (reference sequence). The full variable domain, with the rest looked up from reference TRBV19 and TRBJ1-5, is DGGITQSPKYLFRKEGQNVTLSCEQNLNHDAMYWYRQDPGQGLRLIYYSQIVNDFQKGDIAEGYSVSREKKESFPLTVTSAQKNPTAFYLCASSSHPRDRLNQPQHFGDGTRLSIL.

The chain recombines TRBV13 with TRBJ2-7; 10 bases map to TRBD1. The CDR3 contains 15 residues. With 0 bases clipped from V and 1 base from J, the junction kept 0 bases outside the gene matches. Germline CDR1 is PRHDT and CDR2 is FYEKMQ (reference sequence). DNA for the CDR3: TGTGCCAGCAGCTTAGGGGACAGGGGGTCCTACGAGCAGTACTTC. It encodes CASSLGDRGSYEQYF.

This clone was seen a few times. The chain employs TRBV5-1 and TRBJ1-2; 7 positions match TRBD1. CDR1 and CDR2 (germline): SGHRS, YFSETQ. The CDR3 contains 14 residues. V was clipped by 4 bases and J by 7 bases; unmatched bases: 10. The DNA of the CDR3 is TGCGCCAGCAGCCCGGGACAGCTGCGGGGTGGCTACACCTTC. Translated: CASSPGQLRGGYTF.

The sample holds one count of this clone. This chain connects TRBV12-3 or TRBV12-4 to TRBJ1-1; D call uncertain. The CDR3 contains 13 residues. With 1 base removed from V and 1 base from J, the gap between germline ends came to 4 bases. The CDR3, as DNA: TGTGCCAGCAGTTTAGTAGGGAACACTGAAGCTTTCTTT. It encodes CASSLVGNTEAFF.

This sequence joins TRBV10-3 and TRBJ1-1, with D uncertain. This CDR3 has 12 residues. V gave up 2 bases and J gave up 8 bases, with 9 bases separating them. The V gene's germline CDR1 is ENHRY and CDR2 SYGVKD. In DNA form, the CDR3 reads TGTGCCATCAGTGAGGGGTGGTTAGAAGCTTTCTTT. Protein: CAISEGWLEAFF.

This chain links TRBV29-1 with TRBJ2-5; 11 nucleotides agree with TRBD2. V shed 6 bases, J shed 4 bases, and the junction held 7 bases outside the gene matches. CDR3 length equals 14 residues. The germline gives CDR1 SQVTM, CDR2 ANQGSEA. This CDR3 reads CSVDGLAGGETQYF. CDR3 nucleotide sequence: TGCAGCGTAGACGGACTAGCGGGTGGAGAGACCCAGTACTTC. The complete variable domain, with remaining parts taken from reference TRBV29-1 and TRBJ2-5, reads SAVISQKPSRDICQRGTSLTIQCQVDSQVTMMFWYRQQPGQSLTLIATANQGSEATYESGFVIDKFPISRPNLTFSTLTVSNMSPEDSSIYLCSVDGLAGGETQYFGPGTRLLVL.

CDR3 nucleotides: TGTGCCAGCAGCGGGTCGGTAGACAGGTCTGGAAACACCATATATTTT. As protein: CASSGSVDRSGNTIYF. The chain recombines TRBV11-3 with TRBJ1-3, with a tentative D call TRBD1 (6 bases). Germline CDR1 and CDR2: SGHNT and YENEEA. V was pared by 5 bases and J by 1 base, with 15 bases between. The CDR3 has 16 residues.

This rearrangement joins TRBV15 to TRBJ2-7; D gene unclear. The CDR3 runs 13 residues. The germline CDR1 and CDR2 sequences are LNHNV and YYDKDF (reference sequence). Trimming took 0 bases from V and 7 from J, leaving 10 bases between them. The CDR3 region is CATSRDPDSEQYF. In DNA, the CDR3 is TGTGCCACCAGCAGAGATCCCGACTCAGAGCAGTACTTC. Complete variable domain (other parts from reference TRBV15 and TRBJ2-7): DAMVIQNPRYQVTQFGKPVTLSCSQTLNHNVMYWYQQKSSQAPKLLFHYYDKDFNNEADTPDNFQSRRPNTSFCFLDIRSPGLGDTAMYLCATSRDPDSEQYFGPGTRLTVT.

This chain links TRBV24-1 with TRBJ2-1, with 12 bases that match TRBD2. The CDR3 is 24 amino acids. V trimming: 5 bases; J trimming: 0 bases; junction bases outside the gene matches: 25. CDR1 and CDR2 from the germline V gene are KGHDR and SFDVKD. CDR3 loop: CATSAAPGQGSLAGGQGSYNEQFF. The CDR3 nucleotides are TGTGCCACCAGTGCTGCCCCGGGACAGGGATCGCTAGCGGGAGGGCAGGGCTCCTACAATGAGCAGTTCTTC.

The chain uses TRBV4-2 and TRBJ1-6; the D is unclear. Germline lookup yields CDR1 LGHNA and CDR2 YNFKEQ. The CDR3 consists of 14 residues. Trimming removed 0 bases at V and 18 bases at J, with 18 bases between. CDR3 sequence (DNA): TGTGCCAGCAGCCAAGATCTTGGAAAGGAGCTGCCCCACTTT. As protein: CASSQDLGKELPHF.

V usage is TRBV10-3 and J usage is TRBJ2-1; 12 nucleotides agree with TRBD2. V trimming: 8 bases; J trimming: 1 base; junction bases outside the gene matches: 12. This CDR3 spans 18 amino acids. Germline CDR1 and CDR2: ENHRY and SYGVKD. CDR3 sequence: CAIAPGASGRGSYNEQFF. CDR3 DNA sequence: TGTGCCATCGCCCCTGGGGCTAGCGGGAGGGGATCCTACAATGAGCAGTTCTTC.

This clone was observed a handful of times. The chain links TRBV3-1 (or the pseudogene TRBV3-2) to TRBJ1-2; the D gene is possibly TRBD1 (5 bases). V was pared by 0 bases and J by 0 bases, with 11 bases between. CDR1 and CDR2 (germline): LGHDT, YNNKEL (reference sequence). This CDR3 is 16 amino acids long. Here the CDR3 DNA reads TGTGCCAGCAGCCAAGATTCTTGGGGGTCTAACTATGGCTACACCTTC. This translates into CASSQDSWGSNYGYTF.

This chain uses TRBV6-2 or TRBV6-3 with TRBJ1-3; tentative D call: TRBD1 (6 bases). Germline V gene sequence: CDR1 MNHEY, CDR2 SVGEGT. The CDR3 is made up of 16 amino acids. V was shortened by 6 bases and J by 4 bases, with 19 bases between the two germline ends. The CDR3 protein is CASSQLRGRGGNTIYF. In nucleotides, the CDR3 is TGTGCCAGCAGCCAACTCAGGGGTCGCGGAGGAAACACCATATATTTT.

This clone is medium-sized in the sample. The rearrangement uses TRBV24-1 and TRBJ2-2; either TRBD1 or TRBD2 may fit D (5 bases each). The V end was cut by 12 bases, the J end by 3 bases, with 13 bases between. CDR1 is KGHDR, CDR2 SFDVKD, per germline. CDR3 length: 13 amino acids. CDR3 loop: CAVRDVDTGELFF. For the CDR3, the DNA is TGTGCCGTCAGGGACGTGGACACCGGGGAGCTGTTTTTT.

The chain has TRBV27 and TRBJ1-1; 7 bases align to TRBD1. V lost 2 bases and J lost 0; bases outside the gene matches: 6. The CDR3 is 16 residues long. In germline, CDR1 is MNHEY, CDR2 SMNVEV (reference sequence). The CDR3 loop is CASSLLFDRVNTEAFF. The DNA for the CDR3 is TGTGCCAGCAGTTTACTTTTCGACAGGGTGAACACTGAAGCTTTCTTT.

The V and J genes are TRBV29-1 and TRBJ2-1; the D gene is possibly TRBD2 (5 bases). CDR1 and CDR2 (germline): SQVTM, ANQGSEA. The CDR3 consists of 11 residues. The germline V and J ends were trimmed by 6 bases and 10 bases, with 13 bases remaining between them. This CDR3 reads CSVEGGGEQFF. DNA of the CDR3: TGCAGCGTCGAGGGTGGCGGCGAGCAGTTCTTC.

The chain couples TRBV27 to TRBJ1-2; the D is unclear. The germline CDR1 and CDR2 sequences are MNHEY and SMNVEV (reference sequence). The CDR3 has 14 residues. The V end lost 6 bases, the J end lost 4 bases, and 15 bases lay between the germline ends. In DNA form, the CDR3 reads TGTGCCAGCAGGCGAGGCGGGGATCTCTATGGCTACACCTTC. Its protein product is CASRRGGDLYGYTF.

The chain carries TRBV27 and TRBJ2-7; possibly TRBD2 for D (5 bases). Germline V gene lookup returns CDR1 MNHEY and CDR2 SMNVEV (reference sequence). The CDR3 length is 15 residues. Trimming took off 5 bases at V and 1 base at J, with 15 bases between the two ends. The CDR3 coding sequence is TGTGCCAGCAGTCGATCGGGGTCTGTTTCCTACGAGCAGTACTTC. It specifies CASSRSGSVSYEQYF.

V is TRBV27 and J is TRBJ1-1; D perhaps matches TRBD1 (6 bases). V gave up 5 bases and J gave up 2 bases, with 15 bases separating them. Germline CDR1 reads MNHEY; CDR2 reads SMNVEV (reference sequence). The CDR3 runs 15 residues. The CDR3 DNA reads TGTGCCAGCAGTCATCAGGGGAGGGGAAACACTGAAGCTTTCTTT. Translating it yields CASSHQGRGNTEAFF.

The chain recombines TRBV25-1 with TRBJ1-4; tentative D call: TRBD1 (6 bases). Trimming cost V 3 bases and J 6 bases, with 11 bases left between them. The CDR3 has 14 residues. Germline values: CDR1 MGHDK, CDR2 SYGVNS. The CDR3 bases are TGTGCCAGCAGTGAGACAGGAGGGTATGAAAAACTGTTTTTT. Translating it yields CASSETGGYEKLFF.

CDR3 coding DNA: TGTGCCAGCAGCCAATGGACTAGCATCAATCAAGAGACCCAGTACTTC. Translated: CASSQWTSINQETQYF. V gene TRBV3-1 (or the pseudogene TRBV3-2) combines with J gene TRBJ2-5; 8 bases are a match to TRBD2. The trim removed 2 bases at V and 2 bases at J, leaving 7 bases unmatched. The germline V gene encodes CDR1 LGHDT and CDR2 YNNKEL (reference sequence). The CDR3 has 16 residues.

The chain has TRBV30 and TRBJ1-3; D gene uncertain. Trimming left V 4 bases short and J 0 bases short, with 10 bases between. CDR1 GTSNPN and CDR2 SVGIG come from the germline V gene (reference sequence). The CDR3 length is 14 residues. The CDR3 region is CAWTGFSSGNTIYF. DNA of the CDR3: TGTGCCTGGACGGGGTTTAGCTCTGGAAACACCATATATTTT.

The CDR3 spells CASSPFRDRYSNQPQHF. As DNA, the CDR3 is TGTGCCAGCAGTCCATTCCGGGACAGATATAGCAATCAGCCCCAGCATTTT. This rearrangement joins TRBV27 to TRBJ1-5, with 7 nucleotides matching TRBD1. This CDR3 has 17 residues. Germline V gives CDR1 MNHEY, CDR2 SMNVEV (reference sequence). J gave up 0 bases and V 5 bases, and 10 bases lay outside the gene matches.

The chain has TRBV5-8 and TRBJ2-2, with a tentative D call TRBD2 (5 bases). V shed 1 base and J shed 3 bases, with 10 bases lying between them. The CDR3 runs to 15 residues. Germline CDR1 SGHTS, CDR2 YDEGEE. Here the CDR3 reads CASSLYGGDTGELFF. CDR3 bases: TGTGCCAGCAGCTTGTATGGAGGAGACACCGGGGAGCTGTTTTTT.

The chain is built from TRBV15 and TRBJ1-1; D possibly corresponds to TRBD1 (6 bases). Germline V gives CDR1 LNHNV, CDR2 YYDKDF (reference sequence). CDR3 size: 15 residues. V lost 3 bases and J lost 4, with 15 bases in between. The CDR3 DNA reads TGTGCCACCAGCAGGGATTACCAGGGGAGCACTGAAGCTTTCTTT. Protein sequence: CATSRDYQGSTEAFF.

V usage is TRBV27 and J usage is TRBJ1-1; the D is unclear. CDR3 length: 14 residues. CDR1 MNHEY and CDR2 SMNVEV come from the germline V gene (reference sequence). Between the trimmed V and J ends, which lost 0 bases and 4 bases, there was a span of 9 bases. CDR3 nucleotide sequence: TGTGCCAGCAGTTTATCGGGAATACCCACTGAAGCTTTCTTT. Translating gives CASSLSGIPTEAFF.